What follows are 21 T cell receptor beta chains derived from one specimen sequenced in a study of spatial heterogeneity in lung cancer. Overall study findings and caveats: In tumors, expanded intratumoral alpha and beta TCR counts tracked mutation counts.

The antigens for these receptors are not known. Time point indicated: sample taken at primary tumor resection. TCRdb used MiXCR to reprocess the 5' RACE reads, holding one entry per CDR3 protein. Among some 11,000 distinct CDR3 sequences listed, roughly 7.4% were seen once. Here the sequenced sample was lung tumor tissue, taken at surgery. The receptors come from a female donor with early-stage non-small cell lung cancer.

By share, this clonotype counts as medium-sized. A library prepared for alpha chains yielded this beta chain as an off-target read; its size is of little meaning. CDR3 bases: TGTGCCAGCAGCCCGGACAGCTCTGGAAACACCATATATTTT. It yields the protein CASSPDSSGNTIYF. The chain is built from TRBV5-6 and TRBJ1-3, with a possible D match to TRBD1 (6 bases). Germline assignment: CDR1 SGHDT and CDR2 YYEEEE. The CDR3 sequence is 14 residues long. Trimming pared 4 bases from V and 0 bases from J, leaving 8 bases between.

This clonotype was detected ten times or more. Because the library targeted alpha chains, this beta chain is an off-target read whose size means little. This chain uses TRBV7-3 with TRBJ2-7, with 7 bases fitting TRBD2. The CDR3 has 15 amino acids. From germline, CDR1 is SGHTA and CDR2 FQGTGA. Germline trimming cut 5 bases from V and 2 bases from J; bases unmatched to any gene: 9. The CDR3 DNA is TGTGCCAGCAGCCCCTCCGGGAGGCCCACCTACGAGCAGTACTTC. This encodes CASSPSGRPTYEQYF. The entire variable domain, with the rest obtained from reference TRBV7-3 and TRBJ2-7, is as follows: GAGVSQTPSNKVTEKGKYVELRCDPISGHTALYWYRQSLGQGPEFLIYFQGTGAADDSGLPNDRFFAVRPEGSVSTLKIQRTERGDSAVYLCASSPSGRPTYEQYFGPGTRLTVT.

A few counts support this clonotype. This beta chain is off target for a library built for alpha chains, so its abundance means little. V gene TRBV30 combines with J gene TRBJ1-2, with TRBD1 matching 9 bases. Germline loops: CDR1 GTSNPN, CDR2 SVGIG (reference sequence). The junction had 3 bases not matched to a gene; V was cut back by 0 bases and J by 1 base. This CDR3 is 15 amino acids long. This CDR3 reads CAWSVPDRGNYGYTF. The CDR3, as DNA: TGTGCCTGGAGTGTACCGGACAGGGGTAACTATGGCTACACCTTC.

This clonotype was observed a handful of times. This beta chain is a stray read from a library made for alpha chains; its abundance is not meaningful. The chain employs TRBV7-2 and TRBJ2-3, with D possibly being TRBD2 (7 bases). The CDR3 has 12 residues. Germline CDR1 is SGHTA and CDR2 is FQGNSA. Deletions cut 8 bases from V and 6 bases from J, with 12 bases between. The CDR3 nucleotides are TGTGCCAGCCGCGAGGGGGGGGATACGCAGTATTTT. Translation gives CASREGGDTQYF.

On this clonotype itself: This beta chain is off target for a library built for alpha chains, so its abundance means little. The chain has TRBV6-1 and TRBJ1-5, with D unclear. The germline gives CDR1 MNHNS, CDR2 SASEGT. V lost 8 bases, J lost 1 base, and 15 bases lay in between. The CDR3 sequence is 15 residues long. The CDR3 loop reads CASQHEGTSNQPQHF. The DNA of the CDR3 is TGTGCCAGCCAACACGAGGGAACGAGCAATCAGCCCCAGCATTTT.

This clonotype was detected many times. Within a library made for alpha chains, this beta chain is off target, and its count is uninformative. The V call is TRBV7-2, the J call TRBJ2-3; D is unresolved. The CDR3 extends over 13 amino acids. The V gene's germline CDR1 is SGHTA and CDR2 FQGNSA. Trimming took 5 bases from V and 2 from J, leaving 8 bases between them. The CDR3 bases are TGTGCCAGCAGCCAGGCCTACACAGATACGCAGTATTTT. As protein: CASSQAYTDTQYF.

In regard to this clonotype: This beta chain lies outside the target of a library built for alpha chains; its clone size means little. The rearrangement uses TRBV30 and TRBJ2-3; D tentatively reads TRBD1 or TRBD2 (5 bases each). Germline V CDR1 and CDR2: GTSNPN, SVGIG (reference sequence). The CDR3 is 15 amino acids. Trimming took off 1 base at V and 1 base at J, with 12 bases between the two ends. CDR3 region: CAWSDRDPRTDTQYF. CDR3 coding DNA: TGTGCCTGGAGTGATAGGGACCCCCGCACAGATACGCAGTATTTT.

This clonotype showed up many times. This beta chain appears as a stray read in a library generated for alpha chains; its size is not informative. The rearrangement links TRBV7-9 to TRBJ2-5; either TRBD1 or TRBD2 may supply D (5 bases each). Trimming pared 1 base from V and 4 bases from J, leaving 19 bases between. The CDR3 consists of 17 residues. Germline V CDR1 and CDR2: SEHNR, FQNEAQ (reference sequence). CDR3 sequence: CASSLGSLLSGGETQYF. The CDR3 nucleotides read TGTGCCAGCAGCTTAGGGTCACTCTTATCTGGGGGAGAGACCCAGTACTTC.

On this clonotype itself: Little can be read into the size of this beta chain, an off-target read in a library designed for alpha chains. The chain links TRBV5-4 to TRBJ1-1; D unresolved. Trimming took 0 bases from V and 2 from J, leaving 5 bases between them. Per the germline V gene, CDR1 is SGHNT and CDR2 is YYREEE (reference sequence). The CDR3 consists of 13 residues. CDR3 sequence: CASSLGSNTEAFF. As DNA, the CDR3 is TGTGCCAGCAGCTTGGGCAGCAACACTGAAGCTTTCTTT.

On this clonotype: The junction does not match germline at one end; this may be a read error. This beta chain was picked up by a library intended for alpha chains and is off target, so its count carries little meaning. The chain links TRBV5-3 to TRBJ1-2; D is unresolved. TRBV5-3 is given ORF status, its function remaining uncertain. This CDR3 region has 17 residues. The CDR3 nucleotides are TGTACCAGAAGCCTGCCCCCGATAGGCGGGAAGCACTATGGCTACACCTTC. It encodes CTRSLPPIGGKHYGYTF.

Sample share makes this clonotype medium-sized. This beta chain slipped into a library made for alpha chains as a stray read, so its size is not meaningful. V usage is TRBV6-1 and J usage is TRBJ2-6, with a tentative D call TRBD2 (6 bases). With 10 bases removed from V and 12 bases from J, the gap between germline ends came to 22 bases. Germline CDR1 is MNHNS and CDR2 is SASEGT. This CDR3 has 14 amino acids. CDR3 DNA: TGTGCCACTCGATCCACGGGACTCGAGATCGTCCTGACTTTC. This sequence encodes CATRSTGLEIVLTF.

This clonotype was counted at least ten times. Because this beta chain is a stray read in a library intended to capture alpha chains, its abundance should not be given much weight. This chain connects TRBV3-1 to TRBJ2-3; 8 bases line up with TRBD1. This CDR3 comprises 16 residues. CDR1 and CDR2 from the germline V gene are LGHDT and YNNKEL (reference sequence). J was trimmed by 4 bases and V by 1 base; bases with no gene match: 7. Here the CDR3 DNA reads TGTGCCAGCAGCCAAGCGGCAGGGGGCGGCGCAGATACGCAGTATTTT. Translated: CASSQAAGGGADTQYF.

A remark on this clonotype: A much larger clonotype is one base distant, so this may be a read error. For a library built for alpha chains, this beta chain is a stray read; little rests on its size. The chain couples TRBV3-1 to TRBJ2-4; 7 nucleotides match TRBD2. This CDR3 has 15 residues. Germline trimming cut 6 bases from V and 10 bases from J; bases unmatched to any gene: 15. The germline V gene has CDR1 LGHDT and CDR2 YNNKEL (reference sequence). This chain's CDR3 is CASSPWIGLVGIQYF. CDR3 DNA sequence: TGTGCCAGCAGTCCATGGATAGGACTAGTCGGGATTCAGTACTTC.

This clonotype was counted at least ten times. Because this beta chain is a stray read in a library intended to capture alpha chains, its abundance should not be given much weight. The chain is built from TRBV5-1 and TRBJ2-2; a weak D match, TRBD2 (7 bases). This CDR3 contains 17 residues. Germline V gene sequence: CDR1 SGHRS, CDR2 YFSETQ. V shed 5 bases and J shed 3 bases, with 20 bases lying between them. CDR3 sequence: CASRLGAGAPDTGELFF. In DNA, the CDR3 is TGCGCCAGCAGACTGGGCGCGGGGGCCCCGGACACCGGGGAGCTGTTTTTT.

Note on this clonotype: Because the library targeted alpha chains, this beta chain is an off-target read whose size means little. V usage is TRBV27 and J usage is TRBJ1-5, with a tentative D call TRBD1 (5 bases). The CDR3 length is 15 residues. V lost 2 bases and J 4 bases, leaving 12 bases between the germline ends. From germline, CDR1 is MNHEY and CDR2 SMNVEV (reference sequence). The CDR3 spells CASSLVGTANQPQHF. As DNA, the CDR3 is TGTGCCAGCAGTTTAGTAGGGACGGCTAATCAGCCCCAGCATTTT.

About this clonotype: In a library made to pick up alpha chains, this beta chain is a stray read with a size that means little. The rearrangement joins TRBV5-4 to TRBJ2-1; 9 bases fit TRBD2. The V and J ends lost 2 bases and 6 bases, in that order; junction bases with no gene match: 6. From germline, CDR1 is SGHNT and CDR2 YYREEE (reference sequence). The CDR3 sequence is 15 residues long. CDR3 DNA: TGTGCCAGCAGCTTAGCGGGACTAGCTGCCAATGAGCAGTTCTTC. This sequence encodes CASSLAGLAANEQFF.

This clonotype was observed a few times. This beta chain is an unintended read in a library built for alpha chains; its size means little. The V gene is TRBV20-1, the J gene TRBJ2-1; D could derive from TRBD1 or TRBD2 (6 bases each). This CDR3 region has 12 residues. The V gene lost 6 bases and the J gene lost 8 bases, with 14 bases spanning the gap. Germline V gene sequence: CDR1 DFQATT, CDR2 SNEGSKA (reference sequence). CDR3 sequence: CSAGGRRDEQFF. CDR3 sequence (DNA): TGCAGTGCCGGGGGCAGGCGGGATGAGCAGTTCTTC.

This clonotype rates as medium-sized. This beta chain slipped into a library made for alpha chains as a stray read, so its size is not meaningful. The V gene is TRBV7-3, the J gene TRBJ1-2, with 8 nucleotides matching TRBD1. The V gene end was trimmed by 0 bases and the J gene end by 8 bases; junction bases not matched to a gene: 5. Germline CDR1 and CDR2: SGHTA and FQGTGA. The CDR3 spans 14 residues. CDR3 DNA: TGTGCCAGCAGCTTAACCCGCACAGGGGGAGGCTACACCTTC. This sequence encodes CASSLTRTGGGYTF.

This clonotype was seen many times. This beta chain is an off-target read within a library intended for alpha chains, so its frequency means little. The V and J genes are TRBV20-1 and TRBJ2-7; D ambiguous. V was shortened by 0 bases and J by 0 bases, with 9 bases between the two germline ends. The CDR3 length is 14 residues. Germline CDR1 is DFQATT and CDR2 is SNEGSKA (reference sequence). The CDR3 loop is CSARDPRSSYEQYF. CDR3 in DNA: TGCAGTGCTAGAGATCCCAGGAGCTCCTACGAGCAGTACTTC.

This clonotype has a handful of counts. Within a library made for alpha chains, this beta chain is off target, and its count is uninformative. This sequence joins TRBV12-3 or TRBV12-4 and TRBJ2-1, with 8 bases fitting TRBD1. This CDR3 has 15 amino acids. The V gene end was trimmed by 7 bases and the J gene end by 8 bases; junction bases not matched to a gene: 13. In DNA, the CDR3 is TGTGCCAGCACTCGGAGACAGGGGAATTTATATGAGCAGTTCTTC. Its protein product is CASTRRQGNLYEQFF.

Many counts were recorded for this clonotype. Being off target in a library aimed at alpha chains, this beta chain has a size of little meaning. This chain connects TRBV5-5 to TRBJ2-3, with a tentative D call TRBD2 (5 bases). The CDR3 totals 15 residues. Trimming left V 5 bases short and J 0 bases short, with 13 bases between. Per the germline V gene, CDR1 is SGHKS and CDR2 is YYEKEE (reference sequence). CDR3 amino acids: CASSLDWGSTDTQYF. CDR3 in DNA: TGTGCCAGCAGTCTGGACTGGGGAAGCACAGATACGCAGTATTTT.